These 21 T cell receptor beta chains were sequenced from one sample in a study of tumor and adjacent non-tumor tissue in lung cancer. RNA was extracted from bulk tissue without any cell sorting. This non-tumor lung sample came from over 3 cm beyond the tumor edge. Three rounds of nested PCR, following a modified ARM-PCR protocol, produced the TCRbeta library. In TCRdb, the multiplex PCR reads were re-called with MiXCR into one record per CDR3 protein. The data show under 75,000 distinct CDR3 sequences, roughly 75% seen once. Sample: distant non-tumor lung tissue. These TCRs come from a woman between 50 and 59 years old with non-small cell lung cancer.

In the case of this clonotype: An end of the junction does not agree with germline; a read error may underlie this. This chain joins TRBV24-1 and TRBJ2-1, with D maybe TRBD2 (6 bases). This CDR3 region has 17 residues. Germline V gene lookup returns CDR1 KGHDR and CDR2 SFDVKD. CDR3 coding DNA: TGTCCCACCAGTGATCCCATGTGGGGGGATACCGACAATGAGCAGTTCTTC. Amino acids: CPTSDPMWGDTDNEQFF.

The rearrangement joins TRBV7-9 to TRBJ1-5; 11 bases match TRBD1. The CDR3 has 16 residues. J was trimmed by 8 bases and V by 6 bases; bases with no gene match: 12. CDR1 is SEHNR and CDR2 is FQNEAQ in the germline V gene (reference sequence). CDR3 protein: CASSLIGQGANEPQHF. The DNA of the CDR3 is TGTGCCAGCAGTTTAATTGGACAGGGGGCTAATGAGCCCCAGCATTTT.

As to this clonotype: A much larger clone is a single base away; this may be a read error. The V gene is TRBV20-1, the J gene TRBJ1-1; possible D gene TRBD1, 6 bases. The length of the CDR3 is 13 residues. Germline assignment: CDR1 DFQATT and CDR2 SNEGSKA (reference sequence). CDR3 residues: CRARTGRNTEAFF. The CDR3 nucleotides read TGCAGGGCGAGAACAGGGAGGAACACTGAAGCTTTCTTT.

In the case of this clonotype: Given a much more abundant clone one base away, this may be a read error. The chain couples TRBV29-1 to TRBJ1-2; a possible D gene is TRBD1 (5 bases). Germline V gene sequence: CDR1 SQVTM, CDR2 ANQGSEA. V was trimmed by 6 bases and J by 7 bases, leaving 18 bases between them. CDR3 length: 13 residues. The CDR3 here is CSVGNGGLGGYTF. The CDR3, as DNA: TGCAGCGTCGGGAACGGGGGTTTGGGTGGCTACACCTTC. The full variable domain, with the rest looked up from reference TRBV29-1 and TRBJ1-2, is SAVISQKPSRDICQRGTSLTIQCQVDSQVTMMFWYRQQPGQSLTLIATANQGSEATYESGFVIDKFPISRPNLTFSTLTVSNMSPEDSSIYLCSVGNGGLGGYTFGSGTRLTVV.

This clonotype was detected only a few times. A much bigger clone sits one base away, suggesting this may be a read error. The genes are TRBV6-1 and TRBJ1-1; TRBD1 might be the D (5 bases). This CDR3 is 14 amino acids long. Germline CDR1 and CDR2: MNHNS and SASEGT. The V gene lost 7 bases and the J gene lost 7 bases, with 19 bases spanning the gap. CDR3 sequence (DNA): TGTGCCAGCAATTTTGACAGAGCTCCATTTGAAGCTTTCTTT. Protein product: CASNFDRAPFEAFF.

There are many counts of this clonotype. V and J are TRBV5-4 and TRBJ2-1; TRBD1 agrees at 9 bases. This CDR3 has 15 amino acids. V was pared by 5 bases and J by 1 base, with 4 bases of the junction left unmatched. The germline CDR1 and CDR2 sequences are SGHNT and YYREEE (reference sequence). The CDR3 DNA is TGTGCCAGCAGTTTAGACAGGGGGTCCTACAATGAGCAGTTCTTC. Protein sequence: CASSLDRGSYNEQFF.

To note about this clonotype: The final CDR3 position lacks the conserved phenylalanine or tryptophan, pointing to a likely read error. V gene TRBV20-1 combines with J gene TRBJ2-3; 7 positions match TRBD2. The CDR3 extends over 14 amino acids. J lost 0 bases, V lost 6 bases, and 6 bases had no gene match. Germline CDR1 DFQATT, CDR2 SNEGSKA (reference sequence). The CDR3 DNA sequence: TGCAGTGCCCTAGCGGACCCTAGCACAGATACGCAGTATTGT. It is translated as CSALADPSTDTQYC.

Turning to this clonotype: Germline is not matched at one junction end, which may reflect a read error. The chain has TRBV4-1 and TRBJ1-2; a possible D gene is TRBD1 (6 bases). The CDR3 extends over 14 amino acids. Germline assignment: CDR1 MGHRA and CDR2 YSYEKL. The CDR3 loop is CASSEGGGDYGYTF. CDR3 bases: TGCGCCAGCAGCGAAGGAGGGGGGGACTACGGCTACACCTTC.

This rearrangement joins TRBV20-1 to TRBJ2-3; 10 nucleotides line up with TRBD2. Germline CDR1 is DFQATT and CDR2 is SNEGSKA (reference sequence). The CDR3 spans 15 residues. V was clipped by 6 bases and J by 5 bases; unmatched bases: 11. The CDR3 sequence: CSAKTSGMLVDTQYF. CDR3 sequence (DNA): TGCAGTGCAAAAACTAGCGGGATGTTGGTAGATACGCAGTATTTT.

V gene TRBV6-2 or TRBV6-3 combines with J gene TRBJ1-2, with a weak D call TRBD1 (5 bases). The germline V gene encodes CDR1 MNHEY and CDR2 SVGEGT. The CDR3 runs 14 residues. V was cut by 6 bases and J by 10 bases, with 21 bases left in between. The CDR3: CASSRGHVKDDYTF. DNA of the CDR3: TGTGCCAGCAGCCGCGGACATGTGAAGGATGACTACACCTTC.

Regarding this clonotype: The conserved closing phenylalanine or tryptophan is absent in this CDR3, likely reflecting a read error. The chain is built from TRBV6-6 and TRBJ1-2; tentative D call: TRBD1 (6 bases). Germline loops: CDR1 MNHNY, CDR2 SVGAGI (reference sequence). This CDR3 contains 14 residues. The CDR3 DNA reads as TGTGCAAGCATTGCCGGGACAAATAACTATGGCTACACCATC. This encodes CASIAGTNNYGYTI.

Points on this clonotype: The germline gene is not matched at one end of the junction; a read error may be the cause. The V call is TRBV11-2, the J call TRBJ2-1; TRBD2 might be the D (5 bases). The CDR3 has 14 amino acids. Germline lookup yields CDR1 SGHAT and CDR2 FQNNGV. As DNA, the CDR3 is TGTGCCAGCAACTTCCTAGCCCAATGCAATGAGCAGCTCTTC. Residues: CASNFLAQCNEQLF.

Comments on this clonotype: A read error is likely, as this CDR3 ends without the conserved phenylalanine or tryptophan. The chain is built from TRBV6-5 and TRBJ2-1; 7 bases fit TRBD2. J gave up 1 base and V 4 bases, and 7 bases lay outside the gene matches. CDR1 is MNHEY, CDR2 SVGAGI, per germline. This CDR3 has 16 residues. Written as DNA, the CDR3 is TGTGCCAGCAGTTCATGCGGGAGTGGTTCCTACAATGAGCAGTTCTTA. The encoded protein is CASSSCGSGSYNEQFL.

The chain combines TRBV7-9 with TRBJ2-4, with TRBD2 as a possible D gene (6 bases). The CDR3 is 13 residues long. V was cut by 7 bases and J by 9 bases, with 16 bases left in between. Per germline, CDR1 SEHNR and CDR2 FQNEAQ (reference sequence). CDR3 residues: CASTLVGAGIQYF. CDR3 nucleotides: TGTGCCAGCACATTAGTGGGAGCGGGCATTCAGTACTTC.

Remarks on this clonotype: Here the CDR3 omits its conserved ending phenylalanine or tryptophan, so a read error is the likely source. The J gene is TRBJ1-5, the V gene TRBV12-3 or TRBV12-4; D remains ambiguous. The CDR3 is 15 residues long. Trimming cost V 1 base and J 2 bases, with 9 bases left between them. CDR3 bases: TGTGCCAGCAGTTTAGGGGGTATAGGCAATCAGCCCCAGCATTTA. It yields the protein CASSLGGIGNQPQHL.

This clonotype occurred once. The conserved phenylalanine or tryptophan normally closing the CDR3 is absent here, so this likely arose from a read error. Because the CDR3's place on the DNA is in doubt, the DNA is left out and the CDR3 is given as listed by TCRdb. This sequence joins TRBV20-1 and TRBJ2-1; the DNA was not used to check the table's D call, TRBD2. The CDR3 totals 13 residues, both ends included. Germline-derived CDR1 and CDR2 are DFQATT and SNEGSKA (reference sequence). The CDR3 protein is CSLGLAENNELFL.

The CDR3 DNA reads as TGTGCCAGCAGCTTTTTTGGAGACAGAGGACTCCCGGCAGGAGAGCAGTTCTTC. As protein: CASSFFGDRGLPAGEQFF. The chain is built from TRBV11-1 and TRBJ2-1, with D possibly being TRBD1 or TRBD2 (5 bases each). CDR1 and CDR2 (germline): SGHAT, FQDESV (reference sequence). This CDR3 contains 18 residues. The V and J ends lost 3 bases and 10 bases respectively, with 28 bases between them.

Points on this clonotype: The conserved phenylalanine or tryptophan normally closing the CDR3 is absent here, so this likely arose from a read error. The chain is built from TRBV11-2 and TRBJ2-3; 13 bases map to TRBD2. The length of the CDR3 is 16 residues. The germline gives CDR1 SGHAT, CDR2 FQNNGV. J was trimmed by 2 bases and V by 7 bases; bases with no gene match: 6. The CDR3 DNA sequence: TGTGCCAGCAATGAGGGACTAGCGGGGTACACAGATACGCAGTATTAT. Translation: CASNEGLAGYTDTQYY.

As regards this clonotype: A much larger clone differs by one base, so this may be a read error. The chain recombines TRBV14 with TRBJ2-1, with TRBD1 as a possible D gene (5 bases). The germline CDR1 and CDR2 sequences are SGHDN and FVKESK. This CDR3 region has 12 residues. Trimming stripped 4 bases from V and 15 bases from J, with 16 bases between. The CDR3 region is CASSLWGSGRFF. CDR3 nucleotide sequence: TGTGCCAGCAGCCTCTGGGGCTCCGGACGGTTCTTC.

The chain combines TRBV10-3 with TRBJ2-3; D is unclear. The CDR3 runs 15 residues. Looked up from germline, CDR1 is ENHRY and CDR2 is SYGVKD. V was shortened by 0 bases and J by 2 bases, with 9 bases between the two germline ends. The CDR3 sequence: CAISESSPSTDTQYF. The CDR3 DNA sequence: TGTGCCATCAGTGAGTCGTCGCCCTCCACAGATACGCAGTATTTT.

Comment on this clonotype: This clone may be a read error of a much larger clone one base away. The V call is TRBV29-1, the J call TRBJ2-1, with D possibly called TRBD1 or TRBD2 (6 bases each). The CDR3 length is 14 residues. Germline V lookup: CDR1 SQVTM, CDR2 ANQGSEA. Deletions cut 0 bases from V and 7 bases from J, with 13 bases between. CDR3 sequence reads: CSVEDWGAENEQFF. The DNA of the CDR3 is TGCAGCGTTGAAGATTGGGGGGCAGAAAATGAGCAGTTCTTC.